This passage covers 20 T cell receptor beta chains from one sample sequenced in a study of T cell responses to AZD1222 COVID-19 vaccine. This table comes from immunoSEQ multiplex PCR, and its TCRdb copy is limited to in-frame clones, with some not included. This table holds about 94,000 clones, roughly 84% found once. Sequenced here: peripheral blood, sampled on day 0 of AZD1222 vaccination. All receptors come from an adult in good health.

The chain couples TRBV19 to TRBJ1-2; the match to TRBD1 covers 7 bases. CDR1 is LNHDA and CDR2 is SQIVND in the germline V gene (reference sequence). The CDR3 has 13 residues. J lost 7 bases, V lost 5 bases, and 7 bases had no gene match. The CDR3 here is CASSEQGSSGYTF. The CDR3 DNA follows: TGTGCCAGTAGTGAACAGGGGAGTAGTGGCTACACCTTC.

The V and J genes are TRBV4-1 and TRBJ2-1, with TRBD2 matching over 9 bases. The germline CDR1 and CDR2 sequences are MGHRA and YSYEKL. This CDR3 spans 16 amino acids. V lost 1 base, J lost 3 bases, and 4 bases stayed unmatched. The CDR3 sequence: CASSQGLAGYYNEQFF. In DNA, the CDR3 is TGCGCCAGCAGCCAAGGGCTAGCGGGGTACTACAATGAGCAGTTCTTC.

The gene calls are TRBV12-3 or TRBV12-4 and TRBJ1-1; weak D call: TRBD1 (6 bases). The V end was cut by 1 base, the J end by 12 bases, with 12 bases between. The CDR3 runs to 12 residues. The CDR3 region is CASSLEQGVPFF. CDR3 in DNA: TGTGCCAGCAGTTTAGAACAGGGTGTACCTTTCTTT.

The gene calls are TRBV12-3 or TRBV12-4 and TRBJ2-7; D remains unclear. This CDR3 has 13 amino acids. V dropped 3 bases and J dropped 2 bases, with 8 bases sitting between them. The CDR3 here is CASSLSGAYEQYF. Written as DNA, the CDR3 is TGTGCCAGCAGTTTGTCTGGGGCCTACGAGCAGTACTTC.

V gene TRBV6-5 combines with J gene TRBJ1-2; D is unresolved. V dropped 8 bases and J dropped 0 bases, with 13 bases sitting between them. Germline lookup yields CDR1 MNHEY and CDR2 SVGAGI. The CDR3 totals 14 residues. This CDR3 is CASGGPDSNYGYTF. CDR3 sequence (DNA): TGTGCCAGCGGAGGGCCTGATTCTAACTATGGCTACACCTTC.

The rearrangement joins TRBV2 to TRBJ2-5, with 9 bases aligning to TRBD2. The CDR3 runs to 15 residues. J gave up 1 base and V 3 bases, and 3 bases lay outside the gene matches. The germline V gene encodes CDR1 SNHLY and CDR2 FYNNEI. The CDR3 spells CASSELRGGQETQYF. DNA of the CDR3: TGTGCCAGCAGTGAGTTGCGGGGGGGCCAAGAGACCCAGTACTTC.

This chain joins TRBV28 and TRBJ2-7; D is unclear. The germline V gene has CDR1 MDHEN and CDR2 SYDVKM. CDR3 length: 14 amino acids. Trimming cost V 4 bases and J 0 bases, with 10 bases left between them. CDR3 DNA sequence: TGTGCCAGCAGTTCACCCAGGAGCTCCTACGAGCAGTACTTC. Translated, it gives CASSSPRSSYEQYF. The complete variable domain, with remaining parts taken from reference TRBV28 and TRBJ2-7, reads DVKVTQSSRYLVKRTGEKVFLECVQDMDHENMFWYRQDPGLGLRLIYFSYDVKMKEKGDIPEGYSVSREKKERFSLILESASTNQTSMYLCASSSPRSSYEQYFGPGTRLTVT.

This clone was counted a few times. J is TRBJ2-1 and V is TRBV6-6; 7 bases map to TRBD1. CDR3 length: 15 residues. V lost 5 bases to trimming and J lost 5 bases; unmatched junction nucleotides: 9. Germline-derived CDR1 and CDR2 are MNHNY and SVGAGI (reference sequence). CDR3 DNA sequence: TGTGCCAGCAGTACCCAGGACAGGCCAGACAATGAGCAGTTCTTC. This gives the protein CASSTQDRPDNEQFF.

This chain connects TRBV20-1 to TRBJ2-3, with TRBD2 matching 10 bases. The CDR3 is 15 residues long. V gave up 3 bases and J gave up 0 bases; unmatched junction bases: 3. Germline CDR1 DFQATT, CDR2 SNEGSKA (reference sequence). CDR3 nucleotide sequence: TGCAGTGCTAGTGTACTAGCGGGGAGCACAGATACGCAGTATTTT. Amino acid sequence: CSASVLAGSTDTQYF.

The rearrangement joins TRBV11-2 to TRBJ1-2; D is possibly TRBD1 (5 bases). The CDR3 is 15 amino acids. The V gene's germline CDR1 is SGHAT and CDR2 FQNNGV. V dropped 2 bases and J dropped 2 bases, with 12 bases sitting between them. The CDR3 here is CASSLSPGGNYGYTF. The CDR3 DNA reads TGTGCCAGCAGCTTATCCCCGGGGGGGAACTATGGCTACACCTTC.

The chain uses TRBV5-1 and TRBJ1-3; D is possibly TRBD1 (6 bases). The length of the CDR3 is 16 residues. Deletions cut 0 bases from V and 1 base from J, with 11 bases between. CDR1 SGHRS and CDR2 YFSETQ come from the germline V gene. CDR3 coding DNA: TGCGCCAGCAGCTTGGCCTTAACAGGGTCTGGAAACACCATATATTTT. Encoded protein: CASSLALTGSGNTIYF.

The chain uses TRBV13 and TRBJ1-1, with 9 positions matching TRBD1. Germline CDR1 reads PRHDT; CDR2 reads FYEKMQ (reference sequence). With V trimmed by 6 bases and J by 0 bases, 11 bases remained unmatched. The CDR3 spans 17 residues. CDR3 loop: CASSIETGTGMNTEAFF. In DNA form, the CDR3 reads TGTGCCAGCAGTATAGAGACCGGGACAGGGATGAACACTGAAGCTTTCTTT.

The chain links TRBV5-4 to TRBJ1-1; no reliable D call. The ends were cut back, 5 bases at V and 2 bases at J, with 13 bases in the middle. The CDR3 is 14 amino acids. Germline V lookup: CDR1 SGHNT, CDR2 YYREEE (reference sequence). As DNA, the CDR3 is TGTGCCAGCAGAGACGGGCCAAGTAACACTGAAGCTTTCTTT. It specifies CASRDGPSNTEAFF.

In this sample, this clone turned up a few times. This chain joins TRBV9 and TRBJ1-2; TRBD1 might be the D (5 bases). Deletions cut 7 bases from V and 10 bases from J, with 17 bases between. CDR3 size: 12 residues. Germline CDR1 SGDLS, CDR2 YYNGEE. CDR3 loop: CASRRFTGVYTF. Written as DNA, the CDR3 is TGTGCCAGCCGCCGTTTTACGGGGGTCTACACCTTC.

The chain carries TRBV2 and TRBJ1-5; D unclear. CDR3 size: 16 residues. Germline V gene sequence: CDR1 SNHLY, CDR2 FYNNEI. V was shortened by 1 base and J by 2 bases, with 12 bases between the two germline ends. The CDR3 DNA follows: TGTGCCAGCAGTGAAGGTGGGATGCGGGGCAATCAGCCCCAGCATTTT. This codes for CASSEGGMRGNQPQHF.

The J gene is TRBJ2-1, the V gene TRBV4-1, with D unclear. Looked up from germline, CDR1 is MGHRA and CDR2 is YSYEKL. The CDR3 has 13 residues. The V and J ends lost 0 bases and 9 bases respectively, with 9 bases between them. CDR3 in amino acids: CASSQDFGREQFF. The DNA of the CDR3 is TGCGCCAGCAGCCAAGATTTCGGACGTGAGCAGTTCTTC.

V is TRBV3-1 (or the pseudogene TRBV3-2) and J is TRBJ1-4, with D maybe TRBD1 (5 bases). Trimming removed 0 bases at V and 5 bases at J, with 16 bases between. There are 17 residues in the CDR3. The V gene's germline CDR1 is LGHDT and CDR2 YNNKEL (reference sequence). DNA of the CDR3: TGTGCCAGCAGCCAAGAGACTCGGGGGATATCGAATGAAAAACTGTTTTTT. As protein: CASSQETRGISNEKLFF.

V usage is TRBV29-1 and J usage is TRBJ1-1, with D possibly being TRBD1 (6 bases). CDR3 length: 13 residues. The V gene lost 6 bases and the J gene lost 1 base, with 12 bases spanning the gap. Germline V gives CDR1 SQVTM, CDR2 ANQGSEA. The CDR3 loop reads CSVRQEANTEAFF. CDR3 nucleotides: TGCAGCGTGCGACAGGAGGCGAACACTGAAGCTTTCTTT.

The chain has TRBV19 and TRBJ2-1; 10 bases fit TRBD1. The CDR3 extends over 17 amino acids. J gave up 5 bases and V 3 bases, and 10 bases lay outside the gene matches. The germline gives CDR1 LNHDA, CDR2 SQIVND (reference sequence). The CDR3 region is CASSINPGTGVDNEQFF. CDR3 coding DNA: TGTGCCAGTAGTATCAATCCCGGGACAGGGGTCGACAATGAGCAGTTCTTC. The variable domain in full, completed from reference TRBV19 and TRBJ2-1, reads DGGITQSPKYLFRKEGQNVTLSCEQNLNHDAMYWYRQDPGQGLRLIYYSQIVNDFQKGDIAEGYSVSREKKESFPLTVTSAQKNPTAFYLCASSINPGTGVDNEQFFGPGTRLTVL.

CDR3 amino acids: CASSMKGTSGGVHRFTDTQYF. CDR3 nucleotide sequence: TGTGCCAGTAGTATGAAGGGGACTAGCGGGGGGGTTCACCGCTTCACAGATACGCAGTATTTT. The chain combines TRBV19 with TRBJ2-3; TRBD2 aligns across 16 bases. The junction had 14 bases not matched to a gene; V was cut back by 3 bases and J by 2 bases. The germline V gene encodes CDR1 LNHDA and CDR2 SQIVND (reference sequence). The CDR3 sequence is 21 residues long.